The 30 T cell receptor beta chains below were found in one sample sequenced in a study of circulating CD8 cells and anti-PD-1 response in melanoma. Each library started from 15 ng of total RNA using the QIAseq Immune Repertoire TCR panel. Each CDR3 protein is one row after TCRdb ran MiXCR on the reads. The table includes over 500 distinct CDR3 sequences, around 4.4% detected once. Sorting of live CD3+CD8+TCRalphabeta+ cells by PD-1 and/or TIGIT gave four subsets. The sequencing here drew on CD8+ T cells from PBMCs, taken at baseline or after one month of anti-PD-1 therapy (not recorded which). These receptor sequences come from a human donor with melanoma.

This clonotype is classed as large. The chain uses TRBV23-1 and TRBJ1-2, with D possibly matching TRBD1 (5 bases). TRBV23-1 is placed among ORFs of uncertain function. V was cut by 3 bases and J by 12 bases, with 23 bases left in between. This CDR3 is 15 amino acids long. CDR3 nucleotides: TGCGCCAGCAGTCATCCCACCGGGACTCCAATTCGCGACACCTTC. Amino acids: CASSHPTGTPIRDTF.

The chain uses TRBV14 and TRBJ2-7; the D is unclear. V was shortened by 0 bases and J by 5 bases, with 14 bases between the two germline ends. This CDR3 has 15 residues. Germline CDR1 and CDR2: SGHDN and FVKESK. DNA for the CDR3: TGTGCCAGCAGCCAAGATGTCAGTCGGTTGCACGAGCAGTACTTC. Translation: CASSQDVSRLHEQYF.

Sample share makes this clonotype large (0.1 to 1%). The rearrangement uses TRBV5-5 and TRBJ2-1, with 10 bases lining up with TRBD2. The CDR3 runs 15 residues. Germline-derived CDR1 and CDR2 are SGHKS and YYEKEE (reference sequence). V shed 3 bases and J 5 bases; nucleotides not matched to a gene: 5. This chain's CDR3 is CASSYQGLANNEQFF. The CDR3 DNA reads TGTGCCAGCAGCTATCAGGGACTAGCGAACAATGAGCAGTTCTTC. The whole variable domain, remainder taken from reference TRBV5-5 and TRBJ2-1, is DAGVTQSPTHLIKTRGQQVTLRCSPISGHKSVSWYQQVLGQGPQFIFQYYEKEERGRGNFPDRFSARQFPNYSSELNVNALLLGDSALYLCASSYQGLANNEQFFGPGTRLTVL.

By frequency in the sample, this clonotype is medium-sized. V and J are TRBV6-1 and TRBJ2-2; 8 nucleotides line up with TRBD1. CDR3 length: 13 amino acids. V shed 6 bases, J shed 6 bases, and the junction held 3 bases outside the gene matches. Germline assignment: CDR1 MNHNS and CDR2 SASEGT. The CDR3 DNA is TGTGCCAGCAGGACAGGGGACTCCGGGGAGCTGTTTTTT. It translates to CASRTGDSGELFF.

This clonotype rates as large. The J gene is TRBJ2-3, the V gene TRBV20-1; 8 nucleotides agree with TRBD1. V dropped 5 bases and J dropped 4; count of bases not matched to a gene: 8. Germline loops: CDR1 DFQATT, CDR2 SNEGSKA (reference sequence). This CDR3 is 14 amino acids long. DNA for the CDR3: TGCAGTGCTGCGGACAGGGCCGAAGCAGATACGCAGTATTTT. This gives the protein CSAADRAEADTQYF.

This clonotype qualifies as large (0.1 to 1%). DNA for the CDR3: TGTGCCAGCAGTGATGACTTTGCCAAAAACATTCAGTACTTC. Amino acids: CASSDDFAKNIQYF. This chain uses TRBV27 with TRBJ2-4; D call uncertain. This CDR3 has 14 amino acids. The V end lost 5 bases, the J end lost 1 base, and 9 bases lay between the germline ends. Per the germline V gene, CDR1 is MNHEY and CDR2 is SMNVEV (reference sequence).

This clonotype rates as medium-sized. This chain's CDR3 is CATNTGSGELFF. The CDR3 DNA is TGTGCCACGAATACAGGGTCCGGGGAGCTGTTTTTT. The chain is built from TRBV9 and TRBJ2-2, with a weak D call TRBD1 (6 bases). CDR3 length equals 12 residues. Per germline, CDR1 SGDLS and CDR2 YYNGEE. Deletions cut 9 bases from V and 6 bases from J, with 12 bases between. The complete variable domain, with remaining parts taken from reference TRBV9 and TRBJ2-2, reads DSGVTQTPKHLITATGQRVTLRCSPRSGDLSVYWYQQSLDQGLQFLIQYYNGEERAKGNILERFSAQQFPDLHSELNLSSLELGDSALYFCATNTGSGELFFGEGSRLTVL.

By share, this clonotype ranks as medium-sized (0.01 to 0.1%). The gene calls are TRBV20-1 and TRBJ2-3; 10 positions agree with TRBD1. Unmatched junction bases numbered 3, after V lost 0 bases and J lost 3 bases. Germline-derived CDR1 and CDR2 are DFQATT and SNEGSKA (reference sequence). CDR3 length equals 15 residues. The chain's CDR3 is CSARDGTGVTDTQYF. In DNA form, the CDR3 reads TGCAGTGCTAGAGACGGGACAGGGGTAACAGATACGCAGTATTTT.

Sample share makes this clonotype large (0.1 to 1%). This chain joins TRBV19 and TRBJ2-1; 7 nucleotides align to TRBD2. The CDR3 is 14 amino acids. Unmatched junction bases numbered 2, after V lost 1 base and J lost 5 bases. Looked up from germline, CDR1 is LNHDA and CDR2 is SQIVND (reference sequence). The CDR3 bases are TGTGCCAGTAGTATAGGGGCGGGGGACAATGAGCAGTTCTTC. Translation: CASSIGAGDNEQFF.

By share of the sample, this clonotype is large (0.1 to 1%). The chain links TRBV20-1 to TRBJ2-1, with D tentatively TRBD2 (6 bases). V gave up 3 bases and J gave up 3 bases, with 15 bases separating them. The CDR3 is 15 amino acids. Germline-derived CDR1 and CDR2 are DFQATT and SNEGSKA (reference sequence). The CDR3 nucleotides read TGCAGTGCTAGGGGCCGGGACTGGGACTACAATGAGCAGTTCTTC. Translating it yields CSARGRDWDYNEQFF.

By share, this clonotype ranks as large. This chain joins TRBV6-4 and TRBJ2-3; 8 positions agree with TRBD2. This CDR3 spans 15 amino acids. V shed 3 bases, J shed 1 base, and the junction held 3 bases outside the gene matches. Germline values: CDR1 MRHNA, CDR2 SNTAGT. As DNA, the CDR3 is TGTGCCAGCAGTGAAACAGCGGGGGGCACAGATACGCAGTATTTT. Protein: CASSETAGGTDTQYF.

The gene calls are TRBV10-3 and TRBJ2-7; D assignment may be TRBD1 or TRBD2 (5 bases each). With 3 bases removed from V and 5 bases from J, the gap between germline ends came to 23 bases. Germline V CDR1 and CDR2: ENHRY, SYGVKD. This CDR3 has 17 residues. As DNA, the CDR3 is TGTGCCATCAGTGACTCCTCAGGACTCTCCTTAGGGGACGAGCAGTACTTC. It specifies CAISDSSGLSLGDEQYF.

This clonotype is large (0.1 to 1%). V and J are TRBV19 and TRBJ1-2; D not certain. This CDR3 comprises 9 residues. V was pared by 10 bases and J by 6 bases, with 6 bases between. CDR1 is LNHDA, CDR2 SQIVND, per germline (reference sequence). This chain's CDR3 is CATGNGYTF. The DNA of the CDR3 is TGTGCCACCGGAAATGGCTACACCTTC.

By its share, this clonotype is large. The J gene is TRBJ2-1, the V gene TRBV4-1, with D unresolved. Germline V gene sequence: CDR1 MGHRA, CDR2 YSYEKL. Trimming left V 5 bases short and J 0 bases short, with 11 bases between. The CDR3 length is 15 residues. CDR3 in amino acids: CASSIDRSSYNEQFF. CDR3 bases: TGCGCCAGCAGCATAGACCGGAGCTCCTACAATGAGCAGTTCTTC.

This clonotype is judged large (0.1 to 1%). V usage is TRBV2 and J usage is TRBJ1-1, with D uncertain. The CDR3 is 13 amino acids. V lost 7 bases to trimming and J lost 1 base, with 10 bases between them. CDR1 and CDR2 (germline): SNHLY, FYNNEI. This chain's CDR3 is CASKDPPNTEAFF. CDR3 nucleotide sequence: TGTGCCAGCAAGGACCCCCCGAACACTGAAGCTTTCTTT.

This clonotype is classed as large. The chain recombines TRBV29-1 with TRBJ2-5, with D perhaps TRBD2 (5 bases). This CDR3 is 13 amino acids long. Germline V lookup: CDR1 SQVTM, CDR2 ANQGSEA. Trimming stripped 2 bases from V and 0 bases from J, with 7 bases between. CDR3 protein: CSVEKDYQETQYF. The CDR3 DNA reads TGCAGCGTTGAAAAGGACTACCAAGAGACCCAGTACTTC.

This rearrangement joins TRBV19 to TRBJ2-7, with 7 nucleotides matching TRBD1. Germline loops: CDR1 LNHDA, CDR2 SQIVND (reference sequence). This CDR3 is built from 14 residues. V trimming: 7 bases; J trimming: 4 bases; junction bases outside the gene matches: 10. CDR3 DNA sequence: TGTGCCAGTACTCCGGCAGGGGGAATATACGAGCAGTACTTC. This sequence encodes CASTPAGGIYEQYF. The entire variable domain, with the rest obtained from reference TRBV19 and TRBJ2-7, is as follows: DGGITQSPKYLFRKEGQNVTLSCEQNLNHDAMYWYRQDPGQGLRLIYYSQIVNDFQKGDIAEGYSVSREKKESFPLTVTSAQKNPTAFYLCASTPAGGIYEQYFGPGTRLTVT.

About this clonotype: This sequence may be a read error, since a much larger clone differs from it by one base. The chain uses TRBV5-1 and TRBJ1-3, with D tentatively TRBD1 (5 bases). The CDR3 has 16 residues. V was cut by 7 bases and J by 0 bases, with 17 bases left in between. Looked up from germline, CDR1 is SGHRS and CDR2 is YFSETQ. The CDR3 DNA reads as TGCGCCAGCGGCCCGAAGACAGTGAGCTCTGGAAACACCATATATTTT. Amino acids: CASGPKTVSSGNTIYF.

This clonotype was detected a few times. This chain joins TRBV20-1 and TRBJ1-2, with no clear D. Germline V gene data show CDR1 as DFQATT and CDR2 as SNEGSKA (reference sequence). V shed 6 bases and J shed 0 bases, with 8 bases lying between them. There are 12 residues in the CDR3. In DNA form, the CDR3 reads TGCAGTGCCGAGACAACTAACTATGGCTACACCTTC. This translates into CSAETTNYGYTF.

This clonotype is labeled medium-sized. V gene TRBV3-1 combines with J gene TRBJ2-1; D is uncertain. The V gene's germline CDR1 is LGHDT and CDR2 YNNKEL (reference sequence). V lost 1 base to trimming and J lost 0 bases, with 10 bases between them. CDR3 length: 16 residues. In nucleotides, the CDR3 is TGTGCCAGCAGCCAAGGCGATGTCCCCTCCTACAATGAGCAGTTCTTC. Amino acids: CASSQGDVPSYNEQFF.

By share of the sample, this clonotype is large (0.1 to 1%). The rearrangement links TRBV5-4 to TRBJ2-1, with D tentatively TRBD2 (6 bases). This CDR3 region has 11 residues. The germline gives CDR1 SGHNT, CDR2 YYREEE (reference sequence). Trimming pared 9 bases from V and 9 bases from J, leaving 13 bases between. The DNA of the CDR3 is TGTGCCACCTCTTGGGGGGTTGAGCAGTTCTTC. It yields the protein CATSWGVEQFF.

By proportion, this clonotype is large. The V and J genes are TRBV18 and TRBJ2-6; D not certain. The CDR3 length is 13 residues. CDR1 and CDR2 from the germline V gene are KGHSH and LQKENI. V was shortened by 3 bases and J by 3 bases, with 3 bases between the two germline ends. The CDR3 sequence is CASSPGGANVLTF. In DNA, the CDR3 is TGTGCCAGCTCACCTGGTGGGGCCAACGTCCTGACTTTC.

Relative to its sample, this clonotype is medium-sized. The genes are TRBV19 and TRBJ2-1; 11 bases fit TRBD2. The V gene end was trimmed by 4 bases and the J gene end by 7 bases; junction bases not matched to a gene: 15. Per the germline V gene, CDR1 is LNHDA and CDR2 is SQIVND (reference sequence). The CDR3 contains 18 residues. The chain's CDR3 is CASSNLAGGRRLVNEQFF. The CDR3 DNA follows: TGTGCCAGTAGTAACCTAGCGGGGGGTCGCCGTTTGGTAAATGAGCAGTTCTTC.

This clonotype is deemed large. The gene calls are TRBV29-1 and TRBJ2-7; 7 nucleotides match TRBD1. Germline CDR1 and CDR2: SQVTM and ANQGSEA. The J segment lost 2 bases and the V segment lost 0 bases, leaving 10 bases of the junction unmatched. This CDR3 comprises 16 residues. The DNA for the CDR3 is TGCAGCGTTGAAGAGGGCCGAGGGACAGTTACCTACGAGCAGTACTTC. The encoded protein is CSVEEGRGTVTYEQYF.

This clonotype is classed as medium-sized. The CDR3 sequence is CASSLPGYHEQYF. The CDR3 coding sequence is TGTGCCAGCAGTTTACCAGGGTACCACGAGCAGTACTTC. The V and J genes are TRBV28 and TRBJ2-7; D is perhaps TRBD1 (5 bases). The germline gives CDR1 MDHEN, CDR2 SYDVKM. V lost 2 bases and J lost 5, with 10 bases in between. The CDR3 is 13 residues long. Full variable domain (missing parts from reference TRBV28 and TRBJ2-7): DVKVTQSSRYLVKRTGEKVFLECVQDMDHENMFWYRQDPGLGLRLIYFSYDVKMKEKGDIPEGYSVSREKKERFSLILESASTNQTSMYLCASSLPGYHEQYFGPGTRLTVT.

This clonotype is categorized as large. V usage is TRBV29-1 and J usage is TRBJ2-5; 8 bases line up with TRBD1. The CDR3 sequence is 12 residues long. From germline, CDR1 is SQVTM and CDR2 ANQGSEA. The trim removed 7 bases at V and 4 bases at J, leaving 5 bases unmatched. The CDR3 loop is CSAGQVGETQYF. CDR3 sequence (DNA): TGCAGCGCGGGACAGGTTGGAGAGACCCAGTACTTC.

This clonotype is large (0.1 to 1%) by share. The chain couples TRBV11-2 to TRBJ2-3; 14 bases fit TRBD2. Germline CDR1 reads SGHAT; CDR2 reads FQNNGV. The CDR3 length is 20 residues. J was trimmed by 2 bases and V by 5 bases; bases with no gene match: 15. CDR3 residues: CASSPPTGTSGGAATDTQYF. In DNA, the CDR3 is TGTGCCAGCAGCCCCCCCACCGGGACTAGCGGGGGAGCTGCCACAGATACGCAGTATTTT. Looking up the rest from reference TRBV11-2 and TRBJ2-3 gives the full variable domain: EAGVAQSPRYKIIEKRQSVAFWCNPISGHATLYWYQQILGQGPKLLIQFQNNGVVDDSQLPKDRFSAERLKGVDSTLKIQPAKLEDSAVYLCASSPPTGTSGGAATDTQYFGPGTRLTVL.

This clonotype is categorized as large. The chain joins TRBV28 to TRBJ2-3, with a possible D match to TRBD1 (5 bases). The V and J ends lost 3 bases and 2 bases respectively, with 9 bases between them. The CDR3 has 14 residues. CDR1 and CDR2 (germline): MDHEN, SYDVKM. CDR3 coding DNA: TGTGCCAGCAGTTTGGGGCAGATCACAGATACGCAGTATTTT. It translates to CASSLGQITDTQYF.

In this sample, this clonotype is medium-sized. This chain's CDR3 is CSVERVDLFYGYTF. The CDR3 DNA reads as TGCAGCGTTGAGAGGGTCGACCTTTTCTATGGCTACACCTTC. The chain employs TRBV29-1 and TRBJ1-2; D unresolved. This CDR3 has 14 amino acids. With 3 bases removed from V and 4 bases from J, the gap between germline ends came to 15 bases. Germline assignment: CDR1 SQVTM and CDR2 ANQGSEA. Full variable domain (outside the CDR3, taken from reference TRBV29-1 and TRBJ1-2): SAVISQKPSRDICQRGTSLTIQCQVDSQVTMMFWYRQQPGQSLTLIATANQGSEATYESGFVIDKFPISRPNLTFSTLTVSNMSPEDSSIYLCSVERVDLFYGYTFGSGTRLTVV.

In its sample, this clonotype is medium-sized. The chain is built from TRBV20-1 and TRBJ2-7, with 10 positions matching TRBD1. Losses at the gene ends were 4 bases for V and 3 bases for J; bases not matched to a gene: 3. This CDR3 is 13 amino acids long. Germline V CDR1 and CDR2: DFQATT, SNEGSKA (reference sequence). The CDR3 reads CSAIRTGGYEQYF. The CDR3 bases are TGCAGTGCTATAAGGACAGGGGGCTACGAGCAGTACTTC.